This T cell receptor (beta chain) was profiled in a study of regulatory dendritic cells for organ transplantation. The CDR3 contains 15 residues. Germline V gene sequence: CDR1 SNHLY, CDR2 FYNNEI. J was trimmed by 4 bases and V by 8 bases; bases with no gene match: 12. Repertoires were generated with immunoSEQ multiplex PCR, while TCRdb's copy carries only in-frame clones and drops some. The table has roughly 35,000 clones, roughly nine tenths seen once. CD4+ or CD8+ T cells were sorted as naive CD45RA+ or memory CD45RO+. The chain joins TRBV2 to TRBJ1-2; 8 nucleotides align to TRBD1. The sequenced sample consisted of naive CD4+ T cells from blood. Stated subset: CD45RA+ naive T cells. This sequence was found in a human donor in good health. The CDR3 spells CASERSGTGTYGYTF. CDR3 nucleotides: TGTGCCAGCGAGCGATCCGGGACAGGAACCTATGGCTACACCTTC.